This T cell receptor (beta chain) was captured by sequencing in a study of blood T cells in healthy people across ages. This CDR3 region has 16 residues. Unmatched junction bases numbered 10, after V lost 5 bases and J lost 4 bases. A second PCR, run for roughly 7 to 12 cycles, used a sample-barcoded 5' primer plus a J-beta primer mix. TCRdb re-analysed the 5' RACE reads in MiXCR, keeping a single row per CDR3 protein. The sample lists some 1,500,000 distinct CDR3 sequences, roughly 43% occurring once. This TCR came from a woman between 18 and 29 years old in good health. V is TRBV12-3 or TRBV12-4 and J is TRBJ2-3; 9 bases line up with TRBD1. The sequenced sample was blood. As DNA, the CDR3 is TGTGCCAGCAGTCTCCGGGACAGGGATTGGGCAGATACGCAGTATTTT. It specifies CASSLRDRDWADTQYF.